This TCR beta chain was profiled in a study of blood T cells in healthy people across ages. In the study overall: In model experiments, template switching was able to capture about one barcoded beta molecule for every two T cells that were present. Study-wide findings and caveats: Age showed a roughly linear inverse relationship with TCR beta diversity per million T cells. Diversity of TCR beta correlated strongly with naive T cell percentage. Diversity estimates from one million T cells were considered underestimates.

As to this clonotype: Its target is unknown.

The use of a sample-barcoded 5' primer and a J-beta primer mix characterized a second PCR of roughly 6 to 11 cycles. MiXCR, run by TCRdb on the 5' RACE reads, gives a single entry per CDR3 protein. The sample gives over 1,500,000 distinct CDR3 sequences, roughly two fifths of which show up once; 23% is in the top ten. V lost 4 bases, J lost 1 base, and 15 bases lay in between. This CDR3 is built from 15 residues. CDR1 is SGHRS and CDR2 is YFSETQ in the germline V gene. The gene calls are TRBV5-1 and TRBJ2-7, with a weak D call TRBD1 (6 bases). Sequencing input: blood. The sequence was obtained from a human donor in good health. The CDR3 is CASSLQGVRSYEQYF. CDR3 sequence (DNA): TGCGCCAGCAGCCTACAGGGAGTTCGGTCCTACGAGCAGTACTTC. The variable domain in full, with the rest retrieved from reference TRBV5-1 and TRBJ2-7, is KAGVTQTPRYLIKTRGQQVTLSCSPISGHRSVSWYQQTPGQGLQFLFEYFSETQRNKGNFPGRFSGRQFSNSRSEMNVSTLELGDSALYLCASSLQGVRSYEQYFGPGTRLTVT.